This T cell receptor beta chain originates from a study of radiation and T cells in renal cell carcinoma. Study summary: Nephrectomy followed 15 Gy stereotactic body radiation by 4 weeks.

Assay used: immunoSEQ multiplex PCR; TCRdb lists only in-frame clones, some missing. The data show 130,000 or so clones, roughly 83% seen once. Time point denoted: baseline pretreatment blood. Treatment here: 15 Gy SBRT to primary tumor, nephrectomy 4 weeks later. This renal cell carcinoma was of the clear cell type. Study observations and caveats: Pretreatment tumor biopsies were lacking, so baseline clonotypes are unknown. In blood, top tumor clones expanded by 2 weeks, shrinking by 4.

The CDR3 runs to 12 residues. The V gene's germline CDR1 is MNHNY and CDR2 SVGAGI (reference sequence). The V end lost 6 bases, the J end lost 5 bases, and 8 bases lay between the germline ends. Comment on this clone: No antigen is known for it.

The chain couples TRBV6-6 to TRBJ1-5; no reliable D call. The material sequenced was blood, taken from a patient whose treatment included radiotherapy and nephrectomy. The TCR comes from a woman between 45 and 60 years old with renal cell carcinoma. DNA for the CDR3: TGTGCCAGCAGGACCTCTGATCAGCCCCAGCATTTT. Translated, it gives CASRTSDQPQHF.